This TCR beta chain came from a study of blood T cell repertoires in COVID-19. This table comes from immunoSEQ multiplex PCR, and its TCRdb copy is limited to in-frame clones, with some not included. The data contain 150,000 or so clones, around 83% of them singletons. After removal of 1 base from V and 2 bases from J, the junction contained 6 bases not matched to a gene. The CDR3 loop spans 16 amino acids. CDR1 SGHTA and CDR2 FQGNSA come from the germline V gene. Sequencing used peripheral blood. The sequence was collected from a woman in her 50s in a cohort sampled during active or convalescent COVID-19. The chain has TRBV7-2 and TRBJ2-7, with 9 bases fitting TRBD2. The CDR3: CASSLGLAGTAYEQYF. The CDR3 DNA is TGTGCCAGCAGCTTAGGGCTAGCGGGGACAGCCTACGAGCAGTACTTC. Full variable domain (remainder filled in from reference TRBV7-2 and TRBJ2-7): GAGVSQSPSNKVTEKGKDVELRCDPISGHTALYWYRQSLGQGLEFLIYFQGNSAPDKSGLPSDRFSAERTGGSVSTLTIQRTQQEDSAVYLCASSLGLAGTAYEQYFGPGTRLTVT.